This is a list of T cell receptor beta chains from one sample in a study of T cell responses to AZD1222 COVID-19 vaccine. Sequenced by immunoSEQ multiplex PCR; TCRdb stores in-frame clones only, minus some. The sample holds roughly 200,000 clones; roughly 93% are singletons and the top ten take around 0.93%. The specimen comprised peripheral blood, sampled 28 days after the second dose of the MenACWY control vaccine. The receptors come from an adult who received the MenACWY meningococcal vaccine as a control. The CDR3 runs from the conserved cysteine through the conserved F or W. A D gene is named only where the DNA matches it firmly. Size values are once, few and many counts, or a class for expanded clones, and some rows have none.

TRBJ2-3 | . | TRBV9 | TRBD2 | CASSVTRTATSGDTDTQYF | TGTGCCAGCAGCGTGACCCGAACGGCGACTAGCGGAGACACAGATACGCAGTATTTT
TRBJ1-1 | . | TRBV6-2/TRBV6-3 | . | CASSPRALNTEAFF | TGTGCCAGCAGTCCCCGGGCCCTGAACACTGAAGCTTTCTTT
TRBJ1-1 | . | TRBV11-2 | . | CASGRDENTEAFF | TGTGCCAGCGGAAGGGATGAAAACACTGAAGCTTTCTTT
TRBJ1-2 | . | TRBV5-1 | TRBD1 | CASSLAATGGSGYTF | TGCGCCAGCAGCTTGGCCGCAACAGGGGGATCTGGCTACACCTTC
TRBJ1-2 | . | TRBV19 | . | CASKGTEDLRYTF | TGTGCCAGTAAAGGGACTGAGGACCTCCGCTACACCTTC
TRBJ1-3 | . | TRBV3-1/TRBV3-2 | . | CASSQPGIGVGNTIYF | TGTGCCAGCAGCCAACCTGGAATTGGTGTTGGAAACACCATATATTTT
TRBJ1-1 | . | TRBV19 | . | CASLWGVEAFF | TGTGCCAGTCTTTGGGGGGTTGAAGCTTTCTTT
TRBJ1-2 | . | TRBV28 | . | CASSQPRGVDYTF | TGTGCCAGCAGTCAACCGCGGGGGGTTGACTACACCTTC
TRBJ2-5 | . | TRBV6-1 | . | CASSELAGTGLETQYF | TGTGCCAGCAGTGAATTAGCCGGGACCGGCTTAGAGACCCAGTACTTC
TRBJ1-5 | . | TRBV21-1 | . | CASSGRNQPQHF | TGTGCCAGCTCCGGCCGTAATCAGCCCCAGCATTTT
TRBJ1-6 | . | TRBV18 | . | CASSLTGTDYNSPLHF | TGTGCCAGCTCACTAACCGGGACGGACTATAATTCACCCCTCCACTTT
TRBJ2-5 | once | TRBV24-1 | . | CATSDHIWETQYF | TGTGCCACCAGTGACCACATTTGGGAGACCCAGTACTTC
TRBJ1-2 | once | TRBV12-3/TRBV12-4 | TRBD1 | CASSSGTGKIAF | TGTGCCAGCAGTTCCGGGACAGGGAAGATCGCGTTC
TRBJ2-5 | . | TRBV12-3/TRBV12-4 | . | CASSLSWGETQYF | TGTGCCAGCAGCCTCTCTTGGGGGGAGACCCAGTACTTC
TRBJ1-1 | . | TRBV7-2 | . | CASSPGRVPTEAFF | TGTGCCAGCAGCCCGGGTAGGGTCCCCACTGAAGCTTTCTTT
TRBJ1-4 | . | TRBV4-1 | . | CASSQDVGRRGGNEKLFF | TGCGCCAGCAGCCAAGATGTTGGCAGGCGAGGCGGTAATGAAAAACTGTTTTTT
TRBJ1-1 | . | TRBV5-1 | . | CASSFGPLNTEAFF | TGCGCCAGCAGCTTCGGACCCTTGAACACTGAAGCTTTCTTT
TRBJ1-1 | . | TRBV6-4 | . | CASSFRSDTEAFF | TGTGCCAGCAGTTTTCGGTCCGACACTGAAGCTTTCTTT
TRBJ2-3 | . | TRBV18 | TRBD2 | CASSPARGSTDTQYF | TGTGCCAGCTCACCAGCGCGGGGGAGCACAGATACGCAGTATTTT
TRBJ2-1 | . | TRBV6-5 | . | CASSYSLGNYNEQFF | TGTGCCAGCAGTTACTCTTTGGGCAACTACAATGAGCAGTTCTTC
TRBJ1-2 | . | TRBV5-6 | TRBD1 | CASSSRDSFNYGYTF | TGTGCCAGCAGCTCCAGGGACAGCTTTAACTATGGCTACACCTTC
TRBJ1-6 | . | TRBV3-1/TRBV3-2 | TRBD1 | CASSYATGARSPLHF | TGTGCCAGCAGCTACGCGACAGGGGCCAGGTCACCCCTCCACTTT
TRBJ1-1 | . | TRBV5-1 | . | CASRLDLQGNTEAFF | TGCGCCAGCCGACTCGACCTACAGGGGAACACTGAAGCTTTCTTT
TRBJ2-7 | . | TRBV2 | . | CASNPQGPSYEQYF | TGTGCCAGCAACCCTCAGGGTCCCTCCTACGAGCAGTACTTC
TRBJ1-2 | . | TRBV7-9 | . | CASSLEGWGYTF | TGTGCCAGCAGCTTGGAGGGCTGGGGCTACACCTTC
TRBJ2-1 | . | TRBV4-3 | TRBD2 | CASSQGGSSYNEQFF | TGCGCCAGCAGCCAGGGAGGGAGCTCCTACAATGAGCAGTTCTTC
TRBJ1-4 | . | TRBV3-1/TRBV3-2 | TRBD1 | CASSLQTGQGEKLFF | TGTGCCAGCAGCCTACAGACAGGGCAGGGTGAAAAACTGTTTTTT
TRBJ2-6 | . | TRBV27 | . | CASSPLPGYSSGANVLTF | TGTGCCAGCAGTCCCCTGCCGGGGTACAGCTCTGGGGCCAACGTCCTGACTTTC
TRBJ1-5 | . | TRBV12-3/TRBV12-4 | . | CASSLARGPQHF | TGTGCCAGCAGTTTAGCGCGAGGGCCCCAGCATTTT
TRBJ2-5 | . | TRBV6-1 | . | CASSEASLETQYF | TGTGCCAGCAGTGAAGCGTCTTTGGAGACCCAGTACTTC
TRBJ1-1 | . | TRBV6-5 | . | CASSYSRQLNTEAFF | TGTGCCAGCAGTTACTCGAGGCAGCTGAACACTGAAGCTTTCTTT
TRBJ2-5 | . | TRBV27 | TRBD2 | CASRLSAGGTQYF | TGTGCCAGCAGGCTTTCCGCGGGGGGGACCCAGTACTTC
TRBJ2-1 | . | TRBV4-2 | . | CASSQDPGLYNEQFF | TGTGCCAGCAGCCAGGACCCGGGACTCTACAATGAGCAGTTCTTC
TRBJ1-2 | . | TRBV7-8 | . | CASRQDVNYGYTF | TGTGCCAGCAGGCAGGACGTAAACTATGGCTACACCTTC
TRBJ2-3 | . | TRBV9 | TRBD1 | CASSASTGRTDTQYF | TGTGCCAGCAGCGCCTCGACAGGGCGCACAGATACGCAGTATTTT
TRBJ1-2 | . | TRBV10-2 | . | CASSDDYGYTF | TGCGCCAGCAGTGACGATTATGGCTACACCTTC
TRBJ1-6 | few | TRBV3-1/TRBV3-2 | TRBD1 | CASSYQSGTGGSPLHF | TGTGCCAGCAGCTATCAATCCGGGACAGGAGGATCACCCCTCCACTTT
TRBJ1-2 | once | TRBV6-1 | . | CASSEQVLANYGYTF | TGTGCCAGCAGTGAACAGGTGCTAGCTAACTATGGCTACACCTTC
TRBJ1-1 | . | TRBV4-3 | . | CASSQDRAQGWTEAFF | TGCGCCAGCAGCCAAGATAGGGCCCAGGGTTGGACTGAAGCTTTCTTT
TRBJ1-5 | . | TRBV12-3/TRBV12-4 | . | CASSLSGGQPQHF | TGTGCCAGCAGTTTATCGGGGGGGCAGCCCCAGCATTTT
TRBJ1-2 | few | TRBV7-2 | . | CASSPAAGNGYTF | TGTGCCAGCAGTCCAGCGGCAGGGAATGGCTACACCTTC
TRBJ2-5 | . | TRBV5-4 | TRBD1 | CASGRGTGSQETQYF | TGTGCCAGCGGCCGCGGGACAGGGAGCCAAGAGACCCAGTACTTC
TRBJ1-2 | once | TRBV14 | . | CASSPGYNYGYTF | TGTGCCAGCAGCCCCGGGTACAACTATGGCTACACCTTC
TRBJ1-2 | . | TRBV27 | TRBD1 | CASSLSGTGINGYTF | TGTGCCAGCAGTTTATCAGGGACAGGGATAAATGGCTACACCTTC
TRBJ2-2 | once | TRBV7-9 | . | CASSLEVTAGELFF | TGTGCCAGCAGCTTAGAGGTTACAGCCGGGGAGCTGTTTTTT
TRBJ2-7 | . | TRBV10-3 | TRBD2 | CAISTSGGEVGEQYF | TGTGCCATCAGTACTAGCGGGGGGGAAGTGGGTGAGCAGTACTTC
TRBJ1-6 | once | TRBV5-4 | . | CASSLAGSANSPLHF | TGTGCCAGCAGCTTGGCAGGGAGTGCAAATTCACCCCTCCACTTT
TRBJ2-2 | . | TRBV12-3/TRBV12-4 | . | CASSLFTGELFF | TGTGCCAGCAGTTTATTCACCGGGGAGCTGTTTTTT
TRBJ2-1 | . | TRBV7-9 | . | CASSRGYNEQFF | TGTGCCAGCAGCCGAGGGTACAATGAGCAGTTCTTC
TRBJ1-1 | . | TRBV28 | . | CASSLNGGTPEAFF | TGTGCCAGCAGTTTAAATGGGGGGACCCCTGAAGCTTTCTTT
TRBJ1-2 | . | TRBV6-5 | . | CASSPRINDGYTF | TGTGCCAGCAGTCCTAGGATTAACGATGGCTACACCTTC
TRBJ1-3 | . | TRBV6-5 | TRBD1 | CASSPGQVRNTIYF | TGTGCCAGCAGTCCGGGACAGGTCCGAAACACCATATATTTT
TRBJ1-2 | few | TRBV18 | . | CASSTVRETLNYGYTF | TGTGCCAGCTCAACAGTACGGGAGACCTTGAACTATGGCTACACCTTC
TRBJ1-1 | . | TRBV27 | . | CASSSKTGNTEAFF | TGTGCCAGCAGTTCGAAAACAGGGAACACTGAAGCTTTCTTT
TRBJ1-3 | few | TRBV7-3 | . | CASSPTLGGTIYF | TGTGCCAGCAGCCCGACCCTGGGGGGCACCATATATTTT